Below are 14 T cell receptor beta chains sequenced from a single sample in a study of blood T cell repertoires in COVID-19. Produced via immunoSEQ multiplex PCR; TCRdb's table is partial and in-frame only. This table holds 150,000 to 200,000 clones, around four fifths found once. Sequencing input: peripheral blood. These receptors all stem from a man aged 65 to 79 with active or convalescent COVID-19.

V is TRBV19 and J is TRBJ1-3; a weak D match, TRBD1 (6 bases). In germline, CDR1 is LNHDA, CDR2 SQIVND (reference sequence). The ends were cut back, 6 bases at V and 2 bases at J, with 14 bases in the middle. The CDR3 is 15 residues long. In DNA form, the CDR3 reads TGTGCCAGTAGATTTTCAACAGGGACTGGAAACACCATATATTTT. It specifies CASRFSTGTGNTIYF.

The V call is TRBV7-9, the J call TRBJ2-7; TRBD2 agrees at 7 bases. J gave up 4 bases and V 4 bases, and 7 bases lay outside the gene matches. Germline V lookup: CDR1 SEHNR, CDR2 FQNEAQ (reference sequence). The CDR3 is made up of 14 amino acids. The CDR3 is CASSYGEGFYEQYF. For the CDR3, the DNA is TGTGCCAGCAGCTATGGGGAGGGGTTTTACGAGCAGTACTTC.

This chain uses TRBV5-5 with TRBJ2-1; 7 positions match TRBD1. The CDR3 is made up of 15 amino acids. Per germline, CDR1 SGHKS and CDR2 YYEKEE (reference sequence). The V gene end was trimmed by 3 bases and the J gene end by 4 bases; junction bases not matched to a gene: 7. CDR3 sequence reads: CASSSTGQTYNEQFF. CDR3 nucleotide sequence: TGTGCCAGCAGCTCAACGGGACAGACTTACAATGAGCAGTTCTTC.

The chain employs TRBV11-2 and TRBJ2-7; 12 nucleotides align to TRBD1. Germline CDR1 and CDR2: SGHAT and FQNNGV. Trimming removed 6 bases from V and 0 bases from J; junction bases left unmatched: 9. This CDR3 spans 17 amino acids. The CDR3 loop is CASRRPGQGANSYEQYF. The CDR3 region has the DNA TGTGCCAGCAGAAGACCGGGACAGGGGGCAAACTCCTACGAGCAGTACTTC.

V usage is TRBV5-1 and J usage is TRBJ1-1, with TRBD1 identical over 8 bases. J gave up 3 bases and V 0 bases, and 10 bases lay outside the gene matches. The germline V gene has CDR1 SGHRS and CDR2 YFSETQ. The CDR3 consists of 17 residues. The CDR3 bases are TGCGCCAGCAGCTTGGTTCAGGGGGCAAGGGTGGACACTGAAGCTTTCTTT. Its translation is CASSLVQGARVDTEAFF. The whole variable domain, remainder taken from reference TRBV5-1 and TRBJ1-1, is KAGVTQTPRYLIKTRGQQVTLSCSPISGHRSVSWYQQTPGQGLQFLFEYFSETQRNKGNFPGRFSGRQFSNSRSEMNVSTLELGDSALYLCASSLVQGARVDTEAFFGQGTRLTVV.

Concerning this clone itself: The same CDR3 is also encoded by other DNA sequences in this sample. The chain uses TRBV4-1 and TRBJ1-2; TRBD1 is a possible D gene (5 bases). CDR3 length: 14 residues. Trimming removed 0 bases at V and 4 bases at J, with 9 bases between. Germline V gives CDR1 MGHRA, CDR2 YSYEKL. CDR3 protein: CASSQEVQGYGYTF. CDR3 nucleotides: TGCGCCAGCAGCCAAGAGGTCCAGGGCTATGGCTACACCTTC.

The V gene is TRBV5-5, the J gene TRBJ2-1; TRBD2 matches 8 bases. The junction had 7 bases not matched to a gene; V was cut back by 7 bases and J by 4 bases. The CDR3 extends over 14 amino acids. The V gene's germline CDR1 is SGHKS and CDR2 YYEKEE (reference sequence). CDR3 amino acids: CASLGGAGYNEQFF. The CDR3 DNA sequence: TGTGCCAGCCTCGGGGGGGCGGGGTACAATGAGCAGTTCTTC.

This chain links TRBV6-5 with TRBJ2-7; 7 nucleotides match TRBD2. From germline, CDR1 is MNHEY and CDR2 SVGAGI. The junction had 10 bases not matched to a gene; V was cut back by 0 bases and J by 5 bases. The CDR3 totals 16 residues. The CDR3 region has the DNA TGTGCCAGCAGTTACTCCGCGGCGGGAGAGGGCCACGAGCAGTACTTC. It specifies CASSYSAAGEGHEQYF.

The CDR3 is CASSSSEWGAYEQYF. DNA for the CDR3: TGTGCCAGCAGCTCATCTGAGTGGGGGGCCTACGAGCAGTACTTC. The rearrangement joins TRBV7-9 to TRBJ2-7; D is perhaps TRBD2 (6 bases). The CDR3 runs 15 residues. V lost 4 bases and J lost 2, with 15 bases in between. Germline V gene sequence: CDR1 SEHNR, CDR2 FQNEAQ (reference sequence).

The genes are TRBV19 and TRBJ2-3; weak D call: TRBD2 (6 bases). Deletions cut 9 bases from V and 0 bases from J, with 16 bases between. Germline V gene data show CDR1 as LNHDA and CDR2 as SQIVND (reference sequence). CDR3 length: 15 amino acids. CDR3 in DNA: TGTGCCAGCAAACCCATAGCGGCCAGCACAGATACGCAGTATTTT. It codes for CASKPIAASTDTQYF.

This rearrangement joins TRBV29-1 to TRBJ2-7, with D possibly TRBD2 on 6 matching bases. Germline-derived CDR1 and CDR2 are SQVTM and ANQGSEA. CDR3 length: 13 amino acids. V lost 6 bases, J lost 0 bases, and 12 bases lay in between. The chain's CDR3 is CSVQGAGSYEQYF. The CDR3 nucleotides read TGCAGCGTGCAGGGAGCGGGCTCCTACGAGCAGTACTTC.

The chain has TRBV3-1 (or the pseudogene TRBV3-2) and TRBJ2-7; D not resolved. This CDR3 has 13 amino acids. Germline assignment: CDR1 LGHDT and CDR2 YNNKEL (reference sequence). Between the trimmed V and J ends, which lost 0 bases and 9 bases, there was a span of 12 bases. In DNA, the CDR3 is TGTGCCAGCAGCCAAGATCAAAGCGCCGGGCAGTACTTC. Translation gives CASSQDQSAGQYF.

The rearrangement joins TRBV5-6 to TRBJ1-1; D remains unclear. This CDR3 is built from 12 residues. Germline CDR1 reads SGHDT; CDR2 reads YYEEEE. Trimming cost V 4 bases and J 11 bases, with 15 bases left between them. CDR3 DNA sequence: TGTGCCAGCAGCCCCGACCGGGGAGAGGCTTTCTTT. Its translation: CASSPDRGEAFF.

V gene TRBV9 combines with J gene TRBJ2-5; TRBD1 is a possible D gene (6 bases). The germline V gene has CDR1 SGDLS and CDR2 YYNGEE. The CDR3 is 13 residues long. V lost 4 bases and J lost 6, with 13 bases in between. CDR3 protein: CASSPQGGQTQYF. CDR3 in DNA: TGTGCCAGCAGCCCACAAGGGGGACAGACCCAGTACTTC.